A single TCR beta chain is shown here with its context. The germline V gene has CDR1 SGHTA and CDR2 FQGNSA. The CDR3 sequence is 13 residues long. V lost 1 base to trimming and J lost 2 bases, with 5 bases between them. These data are taken from a study of T cell changes during pregnancy in multiple sclerosis. TCRdb's copy holds only in-frame clones and misses some; the assay was immunoSEQ multiplex PCR. Of about 74,000 clones in the sample, 80% to 90% were seen once. Sample: peripheral blood, taken before pregnancy. The chain links TRBV7-2 to TRBJ1-1; D call uncertain. This clonotype originated in a female donor with multiple sclerosis, enrolled in a pregnancy study. CDR3 bases: TGTGCCAGCAGCTTAGGCGATAACACTGAAGCTTTCTTT. Protein product: CASSLGDNTEAFF.